A selection of T cell receptor beta chains follows, all from one sample in a study of cytomegalovirus exposure and HLA in healthy donors. Sequencing used immunoSEQ multiplex PCR; TCRdb keeps in-frame clones, though not all of them. The data show fewer than 200,000 clones, 65% to 75% seen once. Input material: PBMCs. The receptors here all came from a human donor in good health. The CDR3 runs from the conserved cysteine through the conserved F or W. Each record gives: CDR3 DNA, CDR3 protein, J gene, clone size, V gene, D gene. D genes are given only for firm matches. Where a row states a size, it is once, few, many or the class of an expanded clone; other rows omit it.

DNA: TGTGCCACCAGCAGATCGAGGACAGGGTCGAACACTGAAGCTTTCTTT
CDR3: CATSRSRTGSNTEAFF
J: TRBJ1-1
size: few
V: TRBV15
D: TRBD1

DNA: TGTGCCAGCAGCCCAAGCCCCCTCTCAGGGATGCCCTACAATGAGCAGTTCTTC
CDR3: CASSPSPLSGMPYNEQFF
J: TRBJ2-1
size: .
V: TRBV7-9
D: .

DNA: TGTGCCAGCAGCGAGCAGGGGGCTGTAACTAGCTATGGCTACACCTTC
CDR3: CASSEQGAVTSYGYTF
J: TRBJ1-2
size: .
V: TRBV9
D: TRBD1

DNA: TGCGCCAGCAGCCAGCGTACTGAAGCTTTCTTT
CDR3: CASSQRTEAFF
J: TRBJ1-1
size: few
V: TRBV4-1
D: .

DNA: TGTGCCAGCAGCTTAGAGGGGGGAAGCTACGAGCAGTACTTC
CDR3: CASSLEGGSYEQYF
J: TRBJ2-7
size: .
V: TRBV11-3
D: .

DNA: TGTGCCAGCAGCTTTAGAGAATGCACTGAAGCTTTCTTT
CDR3: CASSFRECTEAFF
J: TRBJ1-1
size: .
V: TRBV5-6
D: .

DNA: TGCGCCAGCAGCTTGGTGGGAGGGAACTATGGCTACACCTTC
CDR3: CASSLVGGNYGYTF
J: TRBJ1-2
size: once
V: TRBV5-1
D: .

DNA: TGTGCTAGTGGTTGGGGACAGGGTCAAGAGACCCAGTACTTC
CDR3: CASGWGQGQETQYF
J: TRBJ2-5
size: .
V: TRBV12-5
D: TRBD1

DNA: TGCAGCGTTGAAGGACTAGCGGGTTCGAGCTCCTACGAGCAGTACTTC
CDR3: CSVEGLAGSSSYEQYF
J: TRBJ2-7
size: .
V: TRBV29-1
D: TRBD2

DNA: TGTGCCAGCAGCTTAAATGGACACATCACAGATACGCAGTATTTT
CDR3: CASSLNGHITDTQYF
J: TRBJ2-3
size: .
V: TRBV7-3
D: .

DNA: TGTGCCAGCTGTCACCAATTTACTGATAACTATGGCTACACCTTC
CDR3: CASCHQFTDNYGYTF
J: TRBJ1-2
size: .
V: TRBV27
D: .

DNA: TGTGCCAGCAGCGTCGGGACGAACACCGGGGAGCTGTTTTTT
CDR3: CASSVGTNTGELFF
J: TRBJ2-2
size: few
V: TRBV7-3
D: .

DNA: TGTGCCAGCAGCTTCGCTTCAGAGGGTGAGCAGTTCTTC
CDR3: CASSFASEGEQFF
J: TRBJ2-1
size: .
V: TRBV7-8
D: .

DNA: TGCGCCAGCAGCCCCCCCGCGGTTCGGTCAACTAATGAAAAACTGTTTTTT
CDR3: CASSPPAVRSTNEKLFF
J: TRBJ1-4
size: .
V: TRBV4-1
D: .

DNA: TGTGCCTGGAGTGTCTCAGAGAACACTGAAGCTTTCTTT
CDR3: CAWSVSENTEAFF
J: TRBJ1-1
size: .
V: TRBV30
D: .

DNA: TGTGCCAGCAGTCCTAGCGGGCTCGCAGATACGCAGTATTTT
CDR3: CASSPSGLADTQYF
J: TRBJ2-3
size: .
V: TRBV7-9
D: TRBD2

DNA: TGTGCCAGCAGCTCCCCCTTGAGCCCCTACGAGCAGTACTTC
CDR3: CASSSPLSPYEQYF
J: TRBJ2-7
size: few
V: TRBV7-8
D: .

DNA: TGTGCTAGCAGCGCGACAGGGAAAGAGACCCAGTACTTC
CDR3: CASSATGKETQYF
J: TRBJ2-5
size: few
V: TRBV7-7
D: TRBD1

DNA: TGTGCCATCAAAGACCGGGGAGCCCTTGGCTACACCTTC
CDR3: CAIKDRGALGYTF
J: TRBJ1-2
size: few
V: TRBV10-3
D: .

DNA: TGTGCCAGCAGCTCGTCGAACAGGGGAGGCTACACCTTC
CDR3: CASSSSNRGGYTF
J: TRBJ1-2
size: .
V: TRBV7-9
D: TRBD1

DNA: TGTGCCAGCAGCCTGACTAGCAGGTATTCCTACGAGCAGTACTTC
CDR3: CASSLTSRYSYEQYF
J: TRBJ2-7
size: .
V: TRBV11-2
D: TRBD2

DNA: TGTGCCAGCAGCTTTTCAGGACAGGGGACCACTGAAGCTTTCTTT
CDR3: CASSFSGQGTTEAFF
J: TRBJ1-1
size: .
V: TRBV7-6
D: TRBD1

DNA: TGCAGCGTCGCCGACAGGGGAACAGATACGCAGTATTTT
CDR3: CSVADRGTDTQYF
J: TRBJ2-3
size: .
V: TRBV29-1
D: TRBD1

DNA: TGTGCCAGCAGGGATTTCGGCAGCCGGAGGATGCATGAGCAGTTCTTC
CDR3: CASRDFGSRRMHEQFF
J: TRBJ2-1
size: .
V: TRBV2
D: .

DNA: TGTGCCAGCTCTCACGGACAGGGACGGGAGACCCAGTACTTC
CDR3: CASSHGQGRETQYF
J: TRBJ2-5
size: .
V: TRBV18
D: TRBD1

DNA: TGTGCCAGCAATGCAGGGGGTAGGAGGCGTTCACCCCTCCACTTT
CDR3: CASNAGGRRRSPLHF
J: TRBJ1-6
size: .
V: TRBV28
D: TRBD1

DNA: TGTGCCAGTAGTGAGGGATTGAACACTGAAGCTTTCTTT
CDR3: CASSEGLNTEAFF
J: TRBJ1-1
size: few
V: TRBV27
D: .

DNA: TGTGCCAGCAGCCTCGCCGGGACAGGAGGCTCACCCCTCCACTTT
CDR3: CASSLAGTGGSPLHF
J: TRBJ1-6
size: .
V: TRBV6-5
D: TRBD1

DNA: TGCGCCAACAGCCAACTCCGGACAGGTAGAGGGACTAATGAAAAACTGTTTTTT
CDR3: CANSQLRTGRGTNEKLFF
J: TRBJ1-4
size: .
V: TRBV4-1
D: TRBD1

DNA: TGTGCCAGCAGCTTCGGGGTTGGGCGTAATTCACCCCTCCACTTT
CDR3: CASSFGVGRNSPLHF
J: TRBJ1-6
size: .
V: TRBV7-2
D: .

DNA: TGTGCCAGCAGTCACCGGGACAGCCGAAACACCATATATTTT
CDR3: CASSHRDSRNTIYF
J: TRBJ1-3
size: .
V: TRBV5-6
D: TRBD1

DNA: TGTGCCAGCAGCTGGGAGGTCGGAACCAATGAAAAACTGTTTTTT
CDR3: CASSWEVGTNEKLFF
J: TRBJ1-4
size: .
V: TRBV7-9
D: .

DNA: TGCAGCGTCGCCGGCGGTTCAAAGGTACTAAACACTGAAGCTTTCTTT
CDR3: CSVAGGSKVLNTEAFF
J: TRBJ1-1
size: .
V: TRBV29-1
D: .

DNA: TGTGCCAGCAGCCGGGACAGCGTAAATTCACCCCTCCACTTT
CDR3: CASSRDSVNSPLHF
J: TRBJ1-6
size: once
V: TRBV7-2
D: TRBD1

DNA: TGTGCCAGCCCGACAGCCTGGGGCTTAACCTACAATGAGCAGTTCTTC
CDR3: CASPTAWGLTYNEQFF
J: TRBJ2-1
size: .
V: TRBV5-8
D: .

DNA: TGTGCCAGCAGTGACTCGGGTAGCAGCACGCAGTATTTT
CDR3: CASSDSGSSTQYF
J: TRBJ2-3
size: .
V: TRBV6-4
D: .

DNA: TGTGCCAGCAGCTGGGCCGGTAGGGGACAGGGTAATTCACCCCTCCACTTT
CDR3: CASSWAGRGQGNSPLHF
J: TRBJ1-6
size: .
V: TRBV7-3
D: TRBD1

DNA: TGTGCCAGCAGCCCACAGGGTCGTCAGCCCCAGCATTTT
CDR3: CASSPQGRQPQHF
J: TRBJ1-5
size: .
V: TRBV7-9
D: .

DNA: TGTGCCAGCAGCTTATCCGGGACAGCCCAAGAGACCCAGTACTTC
CDR3: CASSLSGTAQETQYF
J: TRBJ2-5
size: .
V: TRBV7-3
D: TRBD1

DNA: TGTGCCACCGACCAGGGTCGCACGGATACGCAGTATTTT
CDR3: CATDQGRTDTQYF
J: TRBJ2-3
size: .
V: TRBV19
D: .

DNA: TGTGCCAGCGCCCGGGACACAACTTATGGCTACACCTTC
CDR3: CASARDTTYGYTF
J: TRBJ1-2
size: .
V: TRBV2
D: .

DNA: TGTGCCAGCAGTTTATCCGGGACAGGGTTTGTTTCACCCCTCCACTTT
CDR3: CASSLSGTGFVSPLHF
J: TRBJ1-6
size: .
V: TRBV27
D: TRBD1

DNA: TGCGCCAGCAGCCAAGAGGGGGGTCCCGCTAATTCACCCCTCCACTTT
CDR3: CASSQEGGPANSPLHF
J: TRBJ1-6
size: .
V: TRBV4-1
D: .

DNA: TGTGCCAGCAGCTTCCTCGGGACATTGCGCACAGATACGCAGTATTTT
CDR3: CASSFLGTLRTDTQYF
J: TRBJ2-3
size: .
V: TRBV7-2
D: .

DNA: TGTGCCAGCAGTTACTTAGACAGGGGGCGCAGGGAACTGTTTTTT
CDR3: CASSYLDRGRRELFF
J: TRBJ1-4
size: .
V: TRBV6-5
D: TRBD1

DNA: TGTGCCAGCAGCCAAGAGGTGGGCAGTTACTCCTACGAGCAGTACTTC
CDR3: CASSQEVGSYSYEQYF
J: TRBJ2-7
size: .
V: TRBV14
D: .

DNA: TGTGCCAGCAGTGAGTTCAGGGGTGGAGAGACCCAGTACTTC
CDR3: CASSEFRGGETQYF
J: TRBJ2-5
size: .
V: TRBV2
D: .

DNA: TGCAGCGTTGGGGGACTAGTTAATACCGGGGAGCTGTTTTTT
CDR3: CSVGGLVNTGELFF
J: TRBJ2-2
size: .
V: TRBV29-1
D: TRBD2

DNA: TGTGCCAGCAACCTAGGTATTTCGGAGACCCAGTACTTC
CDR3: CASNLGISETQYF
J: TRBJ2-5
size: .
V: TRBV2
D: .

DNA: TGTGCCAGCAGTACCCAGGGAAGCAATCAGCCCCAGCATTTT
CDR3: CASSTQGSNQPQHF
J: TRBJ1-5
size: few
V: TRBV6-1
D: .

DNA: TGCGCCAGCAGCTTGGGTGGACAGGGCTCCTACGAGCAGTACTTC
CDR3: CASSLGGQGSYEQYF
J: TRBJ2-7
size: .
V: TRBV5-1
D: TRBD1

DNA: TGCAGCGTCCGAAGGGGGACAGGGGGACTAAAGCAGTACTTC
CDR3: CSVRRGTGGLKQYF
J: TRBJ2-7
size: .
V: TRBV29-1
D: TRBD1

DNA: TGTGCCAGCAGCTTCAGTGGGACAGGTTCCTATGGCTACACCTTC
CDR3: CASSFSGTGSYGYTF
J: TRBJ1-2
size: .
V: TRBV11-1
D: TRBD1

DNA: TGTGCCAGCAGCAGGGGACAGGGCCTACTGAACACTGAAGCTTTCTTT
CDR3: CASSRGQGLLNTEAFF
J: TRBJ1-1
size: .
V: TRBV5-6
D: TRBD1

DNA: TGTGCCAGCAGCATAGACAGGGGAGGCAATCAGCCCCAGCATTTT
CDR3: CASSIDRGGNQPQHF
J: TRBJ1-5
size: .
V: TRBV7-4
D: TRBD1